A selection of T cell receptor beta chains follows, all from one sample in a study of chemoradiotherapy in HPV16-positive cancers. Method: immunoSEQ multiplex PCR; TCRdb's copy keeps in-frame clones and lacks some. The table includes roughly 4,700 clones, 75% to 85% detected once. The sample here was tumor tissue, taken from a patient who underwent chemoradiotherapy. Every receptor here comes from a human donor with HPV-associated anogenital cancer. Each CDR3 is given with its conserved first and last residue. Each record gives: CDR3 DNA, CDR3 protein, V gene, CDR3 length, clone size, J gene, D gene. The D gene is left open where the match is weak. Clone size is shown for a subset of rows, as once, few, many or a class of expanded clone.

CDR3 DNA: TGTGCCTGGAACAACCAAGGGTGGGGGACAGGGCTGGGCACCGGGGAGCTGTTTTTT
CDR3 protein: CAWNNQGWGTGLGTGELFF
V gene: TRBV30
CDR3 length: 19
clone size: NA
J gene: TRBJ2-2
D gene: TRBD1

CDR3 DNA: TGTGCCAGCAGCTTAGTGGGAGTAGCAGATACGCAGTATTTT
CDR3 protein: CASSLVGVADTQYF
V gene: TRBV7-9
CDR3 length: 14
clone size: NA
J gene: TRBJ2-3
D gene: NA

CDR3 DNA: TGTGCCAGCAGAAGACAGGGGGCATCCTACGAGCAGTACTTC
CDR3 protein: CASRRQGASYEQYF
V gene: TRBV2
CDR3 length: 14
clone size: NA
J gene: TRBJ2-7
D gene: TRBD1

CDR3 DNA: TGTGCCAGCAGTTTAAGAGAGGGCAGGGCAATGCCTGAAGCTTTCTTT
CDR3 protein: CASSLREGRAMPEAFF
V gene: TRBV28
CDR3 length: 16
clone size: NA
J gene: TRBJ1-1
D gene: NA

CDR3 DNA: TGTGCCAGCAGCACGTACAGGCCTGGAAACACCATATATTTT
CDR3 protein: CASSTYRPGNTIYF
V gene: TRBV13
CDR3 length: 14
clone size: NA
J gene: TRBJ1-3
D gene: NA

CDR3 DNA: TGTGCTAGCAGCTTAGTGGAGGGTTACGAGCAGTACTTC
CDR3 protein: CASSLVEGYEQYF
V gene: TRBV7-7
CDR3 length: 13
clone size: NA
J gene: TRBJ2-7
D gene: NA

CDR3 DNA: TGTGCCAGCAGTGACTCGACTAGCGGGGGGGCAGATACGCAGTATTTT
CDR3 protein: CASSDSTSGGADTQYF
V gene: TRBV6-4
CDR3 length: 16
clone size: few
J gene: TRBJ2-3
D gene: TRBD2

CDR3 DNA: TGTGCCAGCAGTGAGGACAGAAACACTGAAGCTTTCTTT
CDR3 protein: CASSEDRNTEAFF
V gene: TRBV6-4
CDR3 length: 13
clone size: NA
J gene: TRBJ1-1
D gene: NA

CDR3 DNA: TGTGCCACCAGCAGAGATCTCAGGCAAAATCAGCCCCAGCATTTT
CDR3 protein: CATSRDLRQNQPQHF
V gene: TRBV15
CDR3 length: 15
clone size: NA
J gene: TRBJ1-5
D gene: NA

CDR3 DNA: TGTGCCAGCAGCTGGGGACTAGTCGCCTCCGAGCAGTACTTC
CDR3 protein: CASSWGLVASEQYF
V gene: TRBV7-2
CDR3 length: 14
clone size: NA
J gene: TRBJ2-7
D gene: TRBD2

CDR3 DNA: TGTGCCAGCAGTTTAATGGGGGCGGGTGGCTACACCTTC
CDR3 protein: CASSLMGAGGYTF
V gene: TRBV28
CDR3 length: 13
clone size: NA
J gene: TRBJ1-2
D gene: NA

CDR3 DNA: TGCGCCAGCATGGGGGTATGGGGAGGGAGGGCCACTGAAGCTTTCTTT
CDR3 protein: CASMGVWGGRATEAFF
V gene: TRBV10-2
CDR3 length: 16
clone size: NA
J gene: TRBJ1-1
D gene: NA

CDR3 DNA: TGTGCCAGCACCTCCTCTAGCCGGCCCTACGAGCAGTACTTC
CDR3 protein: CASTSSSRPYEQYF
V gene: TRBV5-4
CDR3 length: 14
clone size: NA
J gene: TRBJ2-7
D gene: NA

CDR3 DNA: TGTGCCAGCACCTTAGGGGAGGGCGCTGAAAAACTGTTTTTT
CDR3 protein: CASTLGEGAEKLFF
V gene: TRBV6-1
CDR3 length: 14
clone size: NA
J gene: TRBJ1-4
D gene: NA

CDR3 DNA: TGTGCCAGTAGTATAGGACAAGTAGCTTTCTTT
CDR3 protein: CASSIGQVAFF
V gene: TRBV19
CDR3 length: 11
clone size: NA
J gene: TRBJ1-1
D gene: NA

CDR3 DNA: TGTGCCAGCAGCTTAGCGGACGGTCAGCCCCAGCATTTT
CDR3 protein: CASSLADGQPQHF
V gene: TRBV7-9
CDR3 length: 13
clone size: NA
J gene: TRBJ1-5
D gene: NA

CDR3 DNA: TGTGCCAGCAGTCCTCAGACCTTTGAGACCCAGTACTTC
CDR3 protein: CASSPQTFETQYF
V gene: TRBV6-1
CDR3 length: 13
clone size: NA
J gene: TRBJ2-5
D gene: NA

CDR3 DNA: TGCGCCAGCGGTCCGGGACAGGGGGCATTAGAGACCCAGTACTTC
CDR3 protein: CASGPGQGALETQYF
V gene: TRBV4-3
CDR3 length: 15
clone size: NA
J gene: TRBJ2-5
D gene: TRBD1

CDR3 DNA: TGTGCCAGTAGCAAACAGGGTAACTATGGCTACACCTTC
CDR3 protein: CASSKQGNYGYTF
V gene: TRBV19
CDR3 length: 13
clone size: NA
J gene: TRBJ1-2
D gene: NA

CDR3 DNA: TGTGCCAGCTCACCGACCGGGACAGGTCGTGAAGCTTTCTTT
CDR3 protein: CASSPTGTGREAFF
V gene: TRBV18
CDR3 length: 14
clone size: NA
J gene: TRBJ1-1
D gene: TRBD1

CDR3 DNA: TGTGCCAGCAGCTTAGAACTAGCAGCCTACGAGCAGTACTTC
CDR3 protein: CASSLELAAYEQYF
V gene: TRBV7-9
CDR3 length: 14
clone size: NA
J gene: TRBJ2-7
D gene: NA

CDR3 DNA: TGTGCCAGCAGCTTAGTCCTTGGGGGGACGAGAAGAGAGCGGTACTTC
CDR3 protein: CASSLVLGGTRRERYF
V gene: TRBV11-2
CDR3 length: 16
clone size: NA
J gene: TRBJ2-7
D gene: NA

CDR3 DNA: TGCAGCGTCAGAGGTACAGACCCTAATCAGCCCCAGCATTTT
CDR3 protein: CSVRGTDPNQPQHF
V gene: TRBV29-1
CDR3 length: 14
clone size: NA
J gene: TRBJ1-5
D gene: NA

CDR3 DNA: TGTGCCAGCAGTGAAAGGTGGGGGCTGAGTGAAAAACTGTTTTTT
CDR3 protein: CASSERWGLSEKLFF
V gene: TRBV2
CDR3 length: 15
clone size: NA
J gene: TRBJ1-4
D gene: NA

CDR3 DNA: TGTGCCAGCAGCGAGGAGGACAGGGTGAACACTGAAGCTTTCTTT
CDR3 protein: CASSEEDRVNTEAFF
V gene: TRBV5-4
CDR3 length: 15
clone size: NA
J gene: TRBJ1-1
D gene: TRBD1

CDR3 DNA: TGTGCCATCAGTGAGACAATAAGGGAGGGAGACGCGCAGTATTTT
CDR3 protein: CAISETIREGDAQYF
V gene: TRBV10-3
CDR3 length: 15
clone size: few
J gene: TRBJ2-3
D gene: TRBD2

CDR3 DNA: TGTGCCAGCAGCGTAGACAGTGGGGGAGGAGATACGCAGTATTTT
CDR3 protein: CASSVDSGGGDTQYF
V gene: TRBV9
CDR3 length: 15
clone size: NA
J gene: TRBJ2-3
D gene: NA

CDR3 DNA: TGTGTACTCAGGATCCCGAACGTTTATGGCTACACCTTC
CDR3 protein: CVLRIPNVYGYTF
V gene: TRBV30
CDR3 length: 13
clone size: once
J gene: TRBJ1-2
D gene: NA

CDR3 DNA: TGTGCCAGCAGCTTCCCCGGGACCTCGGGTCGTACAGATACGCAGTATTTT
CDR3 protein: CASSFPGTSGRTDTQYF
V gene: TRBV28
CDR3 length: 17
clone size: NA
J gene: TRBJ2-3
D gene: NA

CDR3 DNA: TGCAGCGTTGAGTGGGGTCGCGAGTACCAAGAGACCCAGTACTTC
CDR3 protein: CSVEWGREYQETQYF
V gene: TRBV29-1
CDR3 length: 15
clone size: NA
J gene: TRBJ2-5
D gene: NA

CDR3 DNA: TGTGCCAGCAGCTTATTTAGCCCGAACACTGAAGCTTTCTTT
CDR3 protein: CASSLFSPNTEAFF
V gene: TRBV7-9
CDR3 length: 14
clone size: NA
J gene: TRBJ1-1
D gene: NA

CDR3 DNA: TGTGCCAGCAGCCCGTTAAGTACAGCCAGCCAAAAAAATAGCTCCTACAATGAGCAGTTCTTC
CDR3 protein: CASSPLSTASQKNSSYNEQFF
V gene: TRBV16
CDR3 length: 21
clone size: few
J gene: TRBJ2-1
D gene: NA

CDR3 DNA: TGTGCCAGCAGAAAACGGACAGGGAACTATGGCTACACCTTC
CDR3 protein: CASRKRTGNYGYTF
V gene: TRBV6-1
CDR3 length: 14
clone size: NA
J gene: TRBJ1-2
D gene: TRBD1

CDR3 DNA: TGTGCCAGCAGCCCAGGGACAGCGCCGTCTGAAGCTTTCTTT
CDR3 protein: CASSPGTAPSEAFF
V gene: TRBV6-4
CDR3 length: 14
clone size: few
J gene: TRBJ1-1
D gene: TRBD1

CDR3 DNA: TGTGCCAGCAGTGAACAGGACAGGGGGCCCTACGAGCAGTACTTC
CDR3 protein: CASSEQDRGPYEQYF
V gene: TRBV6-1
CDR3 length: 15
clone size: few
J gene: TRBJ2-7
D gene: TRBD1

CDR3 DNA: TGTGCCAGCAGTGAAGGACGAGGGGAGGTGGATACGCAGTATTTT
CDR3 protein: CASSEGRGEVDTQYF
V gene: TRBV6-1
CDR3 length: 15
clone size: NA
J gene: TRBJ2-3
D gene: NA